The rows below give T cell receptor beta chains drawn from one sample of a study of CD8+CD57+ T cells in acquired aplastic anemia. TCRdb processed the reads anew with MiXCR; each CDR3 protein has one entry. This table holds about 270,000 distinct CDR3 sequences, roughly 82% found once. The specimen sequenced was sorted CD4+, CD8+, or CD8+CD57+ T cells (not recorded which) from PBMCs. These receptor sequences come from a human donor with aplastic anemia. CDR3s include the opening cysteine and the closing phenylalanine or tryptophan. The D gene is left open where the match is weak. Size values are once, few and many counts, or a class for expanded clones, and some rows have none.

>once|TRBJ2-1|TRBD1|TRBV25-1
CARGGHEQFF
TGTGCCAGAGGGGGCCATGAGCAGTTCTTC
>NA|TRBJ2-5|TRBD2|TRBV7-9
CASSDREGWETQYF
TGTGCCAGCAGCGATAGGGAGGGTTGGGAGACCCAGTACTTC
>NA|TRBJ2-1|TRBD2|TRBV7-9
CAGHGTRGTQYDEFF
TGTGCCGGACATGGGACTAGGGGGACCCAGTACGACGAGTTCTTC
>NA|TRBJ2-6|TRBD2|TRBV7-6
CASTLAGIYGADVLTF
TGTGCCAGCACCCTAGCGGGTATCTACGGGGCGGACGTCCTGACTTTC
>NA|TRBJ2-7|TRBD1|TRBV7-3
CDRYEDEGQGHYEQYF
TGTGACAGGTATGAAGACGAGGGACAGGGACACTACGAGCAGTACTTC
>NA|TRBJ2-5|NA|TRBV19
CASSILLEIGETQYF
TGTGCCAGTAGTATACTACTAGAGATCGGGGAGACCCAGTACTTC
>NA|TRBJ2-7|NA|TRBV7-2
CASGGGAAYEQHF
TGTGCCAGCGGAGGAGGGGCCGCCTACGAGCAGCACTTC
>NA|TRBJ2-1|NA|TRBV9
CASSVGSDTQYFRFF
TGTGCCAGCAGCGTAGGGTCGGATACGCAGTATTTTCGGTTCTTC
>NA|TRBJ2-3|NA|TRBV5-6
CATSLRDTATDTQYF
TGTGCCACCAGCCTCCGGGACACAGCTACAGATACGCAGTATTTT
>NA|TRBJ2-1|NA|TRBV7-6
CASSLEVTGNEQFF
TGTGCCAGCAGCTTAGAGGTGACAGGCAATGAGCAGTTCTTC
>NA|TRBJ1-1|NA|TRBV7-2
CASTWKVRTEAFF
TGTGCCAGCACTTGGAAGGTGAGGACTGAAGCTTTCTTT
>NA|TRBJ2-2|NA|TRBV20-1
CSARDRGGNTGELFF
TGCAGTGCTAGAGATCGGGGCGGGAACACCGGGGAGCTGTTTTTT
>NA|TRBJ1-2|NA|TRBV20-1
CSARKGVYGYTF
TGCAGTGCTAGAAAGGGGGTCTATGGCTACACCTTC
>NA|TRBJ2-5|NA|TRBV7-8
CASRLAGGPATQYF
TGTGCCAGCAGATTAGCAGGAGGACCCGCTACGCAGTATTTC
>NA|TRBJ2-1|TRBD1|TRBV7-9
CASSPGTGDHTGTFF
TGTGCCAGCAGCCCCGGGACAGGGGATCACACAGGTACGTTCTTC
>once|TRBJ2-5|NA|TRBV7-3
CASSFRAAWTALSYF
TGTGCCAGCAGCTTTCGTGCAGCTTGGACAGCGCTTTCGTACTTC
>NA|TRBJ2-3|TRBD2|TRBV9
CASRLAGGLHTQYF
TGTGCCAGCAGATTAGCGGGAGGTCTTCATACGCAGTATTTT
>NA|TRBJ2-7|NA|TRBV2
CASGDRGTDTQQYF
TGTGCCAGCGGGGACCGGGGCACAGATACGCAGCAGTACTTC
>once|TRBJ1-1|TRBD1|TRBV7-2
CASSWGQTGNTEAFF
TGTGCCAGCAGCTGGGGACAGACAGGGAACACTGAAGCTTTCTTT
>once|TRBJ2-7|NA|TRBV20-1
CSALRTDYEQYF
TGCAGTGCTCTTCGGACTGACTACGAGCAGTACTTC
>NA|TRBJ2-5|TRBD2|TRBV7-6
CASSLLGRGGRETQYF
TGTGCCAGCAGCTTATTGGGACGGGGGGGCCGTGAGACCCAGTACTTC
>NA|TRBJ2-1|NA|TRBV9
CASSIASAAYNTQFF
TGTGCCAGTAGTATAGCTAGCGCAGCCTACAATACGCAGTTCTTC
>NA|TRBJ2-7|NA|TRBV7-3
CASSIGGGGIDTHF
TGTGCCAGCAGCATCGGCGGAGGCGGGATAGATACGCACTTC
>NA|TRBJ2-1|TRBD2|TRBV7-2
CASSLKRGGGSAEQFF
TGTGCCAGCAGCTTGAAAAGAGGCGGGGGGAGCGCTGAGCAGTTCTTC
>NA|TRBJ2-5|NA|TRBV10-3
CATSRGSHQETQYF
TGTGCCACCAGTAGGGGCTCCCACCAAGAGACCCAGTACTTT